The 14 T cell receptor beta chains below all came from one sample that was sequenced in a study of T cell responses to AZD1222 COVID-19 vaccine. Some clones are missing from TCRdb's copy, which holds only in-frame ones; the method was immunoSEQ multiplex PCR. The table records about 100,000 clones, about 87% of them present only once. Material: peripheral blood, obtained on day 0 of AZD1222 vaccination. The source of these receptors is an adult in good health.

The V call is TRBV19, the J call TRBJ1-5; TRBD1 matches 9 bases. The germline V gene encodes CDR1 LNHDA and CDR2 SQIVND (reference sequence). The CDR3 has 13 residues. J was trimmed by 4 bases and V by 9 bases; bases with no gene match: 4. For the CDR3, the DNA is TGTGCCAGCGACGACAGGGGGAATCAGCCCCAGCATTTT. This gives the protein CASDDRGNQPQHF.

The rearrangement uses TRBV7-2 and TRBJ1-6; D is unresolved. This CDR3 has 12 residues. CDR1 SGHTA and CDR2 FQGNSA come from the germline V gene. Trimming pared 0 bases from V and 10 bases from J, leaving 4 bases between. The CDR3 reads CASSLAGSPLHF. CDR3 coding DNA: TGTGCCAGCAGCTTAGCTGGGTCACCCCTCCACTTT.

This clone was seen only once. V usage is TRBV7-2 and J usage is TRBJ2-4, with D tentatively TRBD1 or TRBD2 (5 bases each). V was pared by 2 bases and J by 0 bases, with 14 bases between. The CDR3 runs 17 residues. Germline V gene data show CDR1 as SGHTA and CDR2 as FQGNSA. Here the CDR3 reads CASSLMGRILAKNIQYF. In nucleotides, the CDR3 is TGTGCCAGCAGCTTAATGGGACGGATACTAGCCAAAAACATTCAGTACTTC.

V usage is TRBV27 and J usage is TRBJ1-1; maybe TRBD1 (5 bases). V lost 6 bases to trimming and J lost 5 bases, with 7 bases between them. The CDR3 has 11 amino acids. Germline V lookup: CDR1 MNHEY, CDR2 SMNVEV (reference sequence). The CDR3: CASSPGTEAFF. The CDR3 DNA is TGTGCCAGCAGCCCAGGGACTGAAGCTTTCTTT.

The genes are TRBV24-1 and TRBJ2-5, with D hard to call. CDR3 length equals 11 residues. Per the germline V gene, CDR1 is KGHDR and CDR2 is SFDVKD. V gave up 5 bases and J gave up 5 bases, with 5 bases separating them. The CDR3 sequence: CATSASETQYF. As DNA, the CDR3 is TGTGCCACCAGTGCTTCTGAGACCCAGTACTTC.

V and J are TRBV27 and TRBJ1-2, with 7 positions matching TRBD1. CDR1 is MNHEY and CDR2 is SMNVEV in the germline V gene (reference sequence). This CDR3 is 16 amino acids long. J gave up 4 bases and V 6 bases, and 14 bases lay outside the gene matches. For the CDR3, the DNA is TGTGCCAGCAGCCCGGAGGGCCACAGGGGTACCTATGGCTACACCTTC. Translated: CASSPEGHRGTYGYTF.

Worth noting for this clone: Other DNA sequences from this sample encode an identical CDR3 as well. The gene calls are TRBV19 and TRBJ1-2; D gene unclear. The germline gives CDR1 LNHDA, CDR2 SQIVND (reference sequence). The CDR3 totals 14 residues. V lost 5 bases to trimming and J lost 0 bases, with 10 bases between them. For the CDR3, the DNA is TGTGCCAGTAGTTTCCGCGGGGCTAACTATGGCTACACCTTC. Translated: CASSFRGANYGYTF.

The rearrangement uses TRBV5-4 and TRBJ2-1; D gene ambiguous. V lost 0 bases, J lost 0 bases, and 10 bases lay in between. Germline lookup yields CDR1 SGHNT and CDR2 YYREEE (reference sequence). This CDR3 region has 16 residues. The DNA for the CDR3 is TGTGCCAGCAGCTTGGATTCAGATAGCTCCTACAATGAGCAGTTCTTC. Translated, it gives CASSLDSDSSYNEQFF. Together with reference TRBV5-4 and TRBJ2-1, the CDR3 gives the full variable domain: ETGVTQSPTHLIKTRGQQVTLRCSSQSGHNTVSWYQQALGQGPQFIFQYYREEENGRGNFPPRFSGLQFPNYSSELNVNALELDDSALYLCASSLDSDSSYNEQFFGPGTRLTVL.

The J gene is TRBJ2-2, the V gene TRBV18; TRBD1 might be the D (6 bases). Germline values: CDR1 KGHSH, CDR2 LQKENI. This CDR3 has 15 amino acids. With 5 bases removed from V and 0 bases from J, the gap between germline ends came to 10 bases. Here the CDR3 DNA reads TGTGCCAGCTCAGATACAGGGACGAACACCGGGGAGCTGTTTTTT. Translating it yields CASSDTGTNTGELFF.

The CDR3 DNA reads as TGTGCCACCAGTGAGTCGGACTATGGCTACACCTTC. It is translated as CATSESDYGYTF. V gene TRBV24-1 combines with J gene TRBJ1-2; the D is unclear. The germline CDR1 and CDR2 sequences are KGHDR and SFDVKD. The V end lost 4 bases, the J end lost 3 bases, and 5 bases lay between the germline ends. The length of the CDR3 is 12 residues.

The CDR3 DNA is TGTGCCAGCAGCTTGGGACCCGCCGATGGAGATGGCTACACCTTC. Translating gives CASSLGPADGDGYTF. This chain connects TRBV7-3 to TRBJ1-2; D is perhaps TRBD1 (5 bases). Trimming left V 3 bases short and J 6 bases short, with 17 bases between. CDR3 length: 15 amino acids. CDR1 is SGHTA, CDR2 FQGTGA, per germline.

This clone was detected only a few times. The chain recombines TRBV9 with TRBJ2-2; D call uncertain. V lost 0 bases and J lost 6, with 9 bases in between. Germline assignment: CDR1 SGDLS and CDR2 YYNGEE. The CDR3 spans 14 residues. This chain's CDR3 is CASSVEGSAGELFF. CDR3 bases: TGTGCCAGCAGCGTAGAAGGGTCCGCCGGGGAGCTGTTTTTT.

The chain has TRBV18 and TRBJ2-1; 8 nucleotides line up with TRBD2. Unmatched junction bases numbered 2, after V lost 1 base and J lost 9 bases. Germline V gene sequence: CDR1 KGHSH, CDR2 LQKENI. The CDR3 has 13 amino acids. Here the CDR3 reads CASSPQAGGEQFF. CDR3 bases: TGTGCCAGCTCACCACAGGCGGGGGGTGAGCAGTTCTTC. Drawing the rest from reference TRBV18 and TRBJ2-1, the complete variable domain is NAGVMQNPRHLVRRRGQEARLRCSPMKGHSHVYWYRQLPEEGLKFMVYLQKENIIDESGMPKERFSAEFPKEGPSILRIQQVVRGDSAAYFCASSPQAGGEQFFGPGTRLTVL.

V and J are TRBV6-2 or TRBV6-3 and TRBJ1-2; D call uncertain. This CDR3 has 14 amino acids. Germline V gene lookup returns CDR1 MNHEY and CDR2 SVGEGT. V lost 2 bases and J lost 2, with 9 bases in between. CDR3 sequence (DNA): TGTGCCAGCAGTTACGCACGGATGAACTATGGCTACACCTTC. Its translation: CASSYARMNYGYTF.